Listed below are T cell receptor beta chains from one sample, sequenced in a study of blood T cell repertoires in COVID-19. Measured with immunoSEQ multiplex PCR; TCRdb has only the in-frame clones, and not every one. The profile shows about 270,000 clones, less than 90% of them singletons. What was sequenced was peripheral blood. All receptors come from a man between 60 and 70 years old who had recovered from COVID-19. Each CDR3 is given with its conserved first and last residue.

len	v_gene	CDR3aa
15	TRBV3-1/TRBV3-2	CASSPTGTGANVLTF
14	TRBV18	CASSPGLAGDEQYF
13	TRBV12-3/TRBV12-4	CASAVRVDNEQFF
16	TRBV5-1	CASSLGQGSSLAEAFF
15	TRBV5-1	CASSAGRWAADTQYF
15	TRBV9	CASSVGGDGNQPQHF
16	TRBV3-1/TRBV3-2	CASSLGASGGSFTQYF
17	TRBV7-3	CASSLRPSGGAGETQYF
12	TRBV29-1	CSARYSLDTQYF
15	TRBV30	CAWRPQAFSTDTQYF
15	TRBV19	CASTTSGTANYGYTF
18	TRBV18	CASSPGTGGPWSNQPQHF
16	TRBV9	CASSVGTSGYTGELFF
15	TRBV6-5	CASRRQTTSTDTQYF
14	TRBV15	CATSSHRDDPQYTF